The present entry profiles one T cell receptor (beta chain) with its context. Its specificity is unknown. The entry originates in a study of T cell responses to AZD1222 COVID-19 vaccine. Study observations and caveats: In the spike-specific TCR repertoire, nearly half reportedly target unmutated variant regions. Mostly white British, mostly female donors; authors suggested clonal diversity may be underestimated. The study sampled repertoires only after the peak T cell response. Vaccine-associated CD4 TCRs ranged over spike, dominating at 160-218 and 743-854.

Profiled with immunoSEQ multiplex PCR; TCRdb holds only in-frame clones, not every one. The sample consists of 130,000 to 150,000 clones, roughly 88% of them appearing once. This receptor was obtained from an adult in good health. Sample: peripheral blood, taken on day 0 of AZD1222 vaccination.

Here the CDR3 reads CASSLVQGPYNEQFF. The DNA for the CDR3 is TGCGCCAGCAGCTTGGTACAGGGACCCTACAATGAGCAGTTCTTC. This rearrangement joins TRBV5-1 to TRBJ2-1, with D tentatively TRBD1 (6 bases). The CDR3 extends over 15 amino acids. Trimming left V 0 bases short and J 2 bases short, with 9 bases between. Germline loops: CDR1 SGHRS, CDR2 YFSETQ. Looking up the rest from reference TRBV5-1 and TRBJ2-1 gives the full variable domain: KAGVTQTPRYLIKTRGQQVTLSCSPISGHRSVSWYQQTPGQGLQFLFEYFSETQRNKGNFPGRFSGRQFSNSRSEMNVSTLELGDSALYLCASSLVQGPYNEQFFGPGTRLTVL.